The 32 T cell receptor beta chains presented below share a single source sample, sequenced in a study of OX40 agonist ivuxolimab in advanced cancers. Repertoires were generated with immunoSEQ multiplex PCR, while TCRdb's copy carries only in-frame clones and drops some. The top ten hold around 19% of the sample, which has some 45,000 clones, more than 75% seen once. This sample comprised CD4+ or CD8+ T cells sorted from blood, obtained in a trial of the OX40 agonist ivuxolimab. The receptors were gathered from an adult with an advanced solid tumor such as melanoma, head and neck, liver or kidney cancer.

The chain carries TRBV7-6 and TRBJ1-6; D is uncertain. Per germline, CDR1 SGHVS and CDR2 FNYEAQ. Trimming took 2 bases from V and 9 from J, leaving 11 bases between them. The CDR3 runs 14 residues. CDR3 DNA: TGTGCCAGCAGCTTATCTGGCCGTAGTTCACCCCTCCACTTT. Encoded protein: CASSLSGRSSPLHF. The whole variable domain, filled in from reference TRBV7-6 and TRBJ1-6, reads GAGVSQSPRYKVTKRGQDVALRCDPISGHVSLYWYRQALGQGPEFLTYFNYEAQQDKSGLPNDRFSAERPEGSISTLTIQRTEQRDSAMYRCASSLSGRSSPLHFGNGTRLTVT.

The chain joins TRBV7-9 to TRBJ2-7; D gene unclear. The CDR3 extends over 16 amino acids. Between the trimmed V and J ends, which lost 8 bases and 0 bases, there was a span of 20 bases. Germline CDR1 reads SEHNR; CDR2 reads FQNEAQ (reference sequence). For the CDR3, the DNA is TGTGCCAGCTCAAACGCAATCGGAATCAGCTCCTACGAGCAGTACTTC. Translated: CASSNAIGISSYEQYF. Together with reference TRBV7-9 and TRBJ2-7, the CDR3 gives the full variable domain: DTGVSQNPRHKITKRGQNVTFRCDPISEHNRLYWYRQTLGQGPEFLTYFQNEAQLEKSRLLSDRFSAERPKGSFSTLEIQRTEQGDSAMYLCASSNAIGISSYEQYFGPGTRLTVT.

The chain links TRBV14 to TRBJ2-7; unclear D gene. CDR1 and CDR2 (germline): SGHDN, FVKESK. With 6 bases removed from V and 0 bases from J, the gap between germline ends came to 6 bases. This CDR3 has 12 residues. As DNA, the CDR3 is TGTGCCAGCAGTCTGATCTCCTACGAGCAGTACTTC. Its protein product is CASSLISYEQYF.

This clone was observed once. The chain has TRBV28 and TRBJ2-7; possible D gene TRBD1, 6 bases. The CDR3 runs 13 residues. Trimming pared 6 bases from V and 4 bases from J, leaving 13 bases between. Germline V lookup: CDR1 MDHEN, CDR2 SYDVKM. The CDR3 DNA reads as TGTGCCAGCAGCCCAGGGGTTGGGTACGAGCAGTACTTC. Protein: CASSPGVGYEQYF.

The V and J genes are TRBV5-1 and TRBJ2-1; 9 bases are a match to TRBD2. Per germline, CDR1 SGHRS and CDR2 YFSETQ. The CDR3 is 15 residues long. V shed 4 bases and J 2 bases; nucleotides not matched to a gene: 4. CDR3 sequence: CASSLSGSTYNEQFF. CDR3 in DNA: TGCGCCAGCAGCCTTAGCGGGAGTACCTACAATGAGCAGTTCTTC.

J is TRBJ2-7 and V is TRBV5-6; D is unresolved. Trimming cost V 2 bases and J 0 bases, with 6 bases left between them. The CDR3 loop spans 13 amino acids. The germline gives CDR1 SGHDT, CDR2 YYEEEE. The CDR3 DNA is TGTGCCAGCAGCTTAGAAAGCTCCTACGAGCAGTACTTC. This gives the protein CASSLESSYEQYF. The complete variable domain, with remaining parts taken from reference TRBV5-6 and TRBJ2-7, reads DAGVTQSPTHLIKTRGQQVTLRCSPKSGHDTVSWYQQALGQGPQFIFQYYEEEERQRGNFPDRFSGHQFPNYSSELNVNALLLGDSALYLCASSLESSYEQYFGPGTRLTVT.

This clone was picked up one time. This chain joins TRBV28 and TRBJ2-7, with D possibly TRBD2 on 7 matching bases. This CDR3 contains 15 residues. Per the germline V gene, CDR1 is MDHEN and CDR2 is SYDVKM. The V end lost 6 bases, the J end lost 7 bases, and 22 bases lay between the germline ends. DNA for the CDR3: TGTGCCAGCAGCCCACTCTTTCCCGGGGGGCGGGAGCAGTACTTC. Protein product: CASSPLFPGGREQYF.

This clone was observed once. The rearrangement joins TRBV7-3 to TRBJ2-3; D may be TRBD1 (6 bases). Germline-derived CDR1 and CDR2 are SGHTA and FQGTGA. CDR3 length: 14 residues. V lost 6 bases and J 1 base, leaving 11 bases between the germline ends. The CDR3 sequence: CASSTGMGTDTQYF. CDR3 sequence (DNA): TGTGCCAGCAGTACAGGGATGGGCACAGATACGCAGTATTTT.

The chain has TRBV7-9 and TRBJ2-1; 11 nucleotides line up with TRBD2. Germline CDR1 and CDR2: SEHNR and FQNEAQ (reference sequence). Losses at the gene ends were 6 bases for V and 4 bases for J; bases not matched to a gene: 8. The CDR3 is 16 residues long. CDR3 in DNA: TGTGCCAGCAGTCTCGAACTAGCGGGAGTGTACAATGAGCAGTTCTTC. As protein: CASSLELAGVYNEQFF.

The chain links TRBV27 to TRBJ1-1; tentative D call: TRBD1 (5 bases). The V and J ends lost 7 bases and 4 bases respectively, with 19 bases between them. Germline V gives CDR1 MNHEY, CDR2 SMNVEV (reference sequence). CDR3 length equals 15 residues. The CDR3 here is CASNFLGGGVTEAFF. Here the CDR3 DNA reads TGTGCCAGCAATTTCCTCGGGGGTGGGGTCACTGAAGCTTTCTTT.

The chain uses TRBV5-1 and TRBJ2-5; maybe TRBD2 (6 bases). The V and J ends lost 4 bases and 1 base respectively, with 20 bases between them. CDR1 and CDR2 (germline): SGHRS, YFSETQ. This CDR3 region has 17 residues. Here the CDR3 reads CASSPTDRGALQETQYF. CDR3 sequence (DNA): TGCGCCAGCAGCCCAACCGATCGCGGGGCCCTCCAAGAGACCCAGTACTTC.

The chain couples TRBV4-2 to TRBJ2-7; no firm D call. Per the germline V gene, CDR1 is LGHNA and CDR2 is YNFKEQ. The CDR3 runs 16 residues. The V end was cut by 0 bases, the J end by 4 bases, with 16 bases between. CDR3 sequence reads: CASSQEGSGPPYEQYF. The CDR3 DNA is TGTGCCAGCAGCCAAGAGGGGTCAGGCCCTCCTTACGAGCAGTACTTC.

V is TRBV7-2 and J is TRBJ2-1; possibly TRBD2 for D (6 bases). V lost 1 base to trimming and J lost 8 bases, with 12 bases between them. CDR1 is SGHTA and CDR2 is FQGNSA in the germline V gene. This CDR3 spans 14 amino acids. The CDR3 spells CASSLVGGRDEQFF. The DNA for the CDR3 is TGTGCCAGCAGCTTAGTGGGAGGCCGGGATGAGCAGTTCTTC.

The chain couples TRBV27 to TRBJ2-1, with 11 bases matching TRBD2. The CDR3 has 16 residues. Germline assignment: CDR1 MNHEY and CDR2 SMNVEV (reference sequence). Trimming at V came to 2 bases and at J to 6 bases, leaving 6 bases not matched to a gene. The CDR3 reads CASSLQGLAVTNEQFF. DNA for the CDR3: TGTGCCAGCAGTTTACAGGGACTAGCGGTAACCAATGAGCAGTTCTTC.

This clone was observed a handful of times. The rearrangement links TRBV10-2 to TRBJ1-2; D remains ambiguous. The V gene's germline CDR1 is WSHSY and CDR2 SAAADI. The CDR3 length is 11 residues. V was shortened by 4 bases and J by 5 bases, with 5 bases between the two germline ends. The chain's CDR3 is CASSGPYGYTF. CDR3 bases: TGCGCCAGCAGTGGGCCATATGGCTACACCTTC.

For the CDR3, the DNA is TGCGCCAGCAGTCCTTTGGGGCCACTGTCCGGGGAGCTGTTTTTT. Protein sequence: CASSPLGPLSGELFF. The chain combines TRBV10-2 with TRBJ2-2, with a possible D match to TRBD1 (5 bases). The V end lost 5 bases, the J end lost 6 bases, and 16 bases lay between the germline ends. Germline V gene lookup returns CDR1 WSHSY and CDR2 SAAADI. This CDR3 has 15 amino acids.

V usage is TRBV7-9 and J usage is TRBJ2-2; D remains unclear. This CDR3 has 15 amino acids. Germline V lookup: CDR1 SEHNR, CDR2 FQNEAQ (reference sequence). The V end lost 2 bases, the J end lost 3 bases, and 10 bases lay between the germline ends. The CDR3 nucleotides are TGTGCCAGCAGCTTACCCCAGATATACACCGGGGAGCTGTTTTTT. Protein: CASSLPQIYTGELFF. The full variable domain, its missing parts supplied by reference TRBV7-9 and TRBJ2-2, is DTGVSQNPRHKITKRGQNVTFRCDPISEHNRLYWYRQTLGQGPEFLTYFQNEAQLEKSRLLSDRFSAERPKGSFSTLEIQRTEQGDSAMYLCASSLPQIYTGELFFGEGSRLTVL.

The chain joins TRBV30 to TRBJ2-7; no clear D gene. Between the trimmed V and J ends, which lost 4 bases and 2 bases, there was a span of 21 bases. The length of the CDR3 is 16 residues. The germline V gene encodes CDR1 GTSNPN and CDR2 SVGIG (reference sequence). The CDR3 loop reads CAWNRLAWNTTYEQYF. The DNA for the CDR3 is TGTGCCTGGAACCGACTGGCGTGGAACACTACCTACGAGCAGTACTTC.

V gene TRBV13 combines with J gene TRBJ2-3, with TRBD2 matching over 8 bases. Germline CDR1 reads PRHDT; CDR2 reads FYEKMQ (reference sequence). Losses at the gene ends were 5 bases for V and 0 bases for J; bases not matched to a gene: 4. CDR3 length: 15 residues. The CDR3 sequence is CASSEERGSTDTQYF. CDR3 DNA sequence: TGTGCCAGCAGCGAGGAGCGGGGGAGCACAGATACGCAGTATTTT.

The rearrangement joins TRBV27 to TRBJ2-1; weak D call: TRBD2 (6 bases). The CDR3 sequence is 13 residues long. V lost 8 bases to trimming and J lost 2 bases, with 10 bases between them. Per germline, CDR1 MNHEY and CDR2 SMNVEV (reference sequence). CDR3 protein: CASGAGPYNEQFF. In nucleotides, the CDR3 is TGTGCCAGCGGAGCGGGCCCCTACAATGAGCAGTTCTTC.

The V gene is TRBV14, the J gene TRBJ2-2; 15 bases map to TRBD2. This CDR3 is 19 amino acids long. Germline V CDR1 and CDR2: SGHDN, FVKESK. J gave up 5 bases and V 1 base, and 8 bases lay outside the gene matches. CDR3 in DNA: TGTGCCAGCAGCCAAGGGGGACTAGCGGGAGGATGGCGAACCGGGGAGCTGTTTTTT. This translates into CASSQGGLAGGWRTGELFF. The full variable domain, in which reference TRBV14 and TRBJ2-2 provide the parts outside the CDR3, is EAGVTQFPSHSVIEKGQTVTLRCDPISGHDNLYWYRRVMGKEIKFLLHFVKESKQDESGMPNNRFLAERTGGTYSTLKVQPAELEDSGVYFCASSQGGLAGGWRTGELFFGEGSRLTVL.

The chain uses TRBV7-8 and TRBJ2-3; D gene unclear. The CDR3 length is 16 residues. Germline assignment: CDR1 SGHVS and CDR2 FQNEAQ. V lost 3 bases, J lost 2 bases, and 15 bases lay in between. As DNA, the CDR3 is TGTGCCAGCAGCTTCCGGCCGGTAGGCGTCACAGATACGCAGTATTTT. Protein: CASSFRPVGVTDTQYF.

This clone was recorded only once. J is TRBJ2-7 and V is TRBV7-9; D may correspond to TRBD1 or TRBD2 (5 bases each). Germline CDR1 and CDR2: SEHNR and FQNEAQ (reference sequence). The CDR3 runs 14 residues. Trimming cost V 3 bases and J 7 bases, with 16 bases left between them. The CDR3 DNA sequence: TGTGCCAGCAGCTTCGCTGAGGGGCCGGAAGAGCAGTACTTC. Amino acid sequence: CASSFAEGPEEQYF.

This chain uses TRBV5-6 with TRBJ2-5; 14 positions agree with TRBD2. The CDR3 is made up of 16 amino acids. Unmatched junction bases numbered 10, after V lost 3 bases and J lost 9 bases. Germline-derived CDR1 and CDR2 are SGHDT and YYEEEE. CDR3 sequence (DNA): TGTGCCAGCAGCTCTCGACTAGCGGGGGGGCTTGCGGCCCAGTACTTC. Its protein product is CASSSRLAGGLAAQYF.

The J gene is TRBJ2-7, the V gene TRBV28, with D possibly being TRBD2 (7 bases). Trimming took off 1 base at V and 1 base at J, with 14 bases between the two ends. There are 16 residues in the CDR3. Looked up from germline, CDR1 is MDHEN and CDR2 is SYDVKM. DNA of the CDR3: TGTGCCAGCAGTTTATCGGGGGGCGATAAATCCTACGAGCAGTACTTC. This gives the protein CASSLSGGDKSYEQYF. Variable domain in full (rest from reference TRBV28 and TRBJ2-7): DVKVTQSSRYLVKRTGEKVFLECVQDMDHENMFWYRQDPGLGLRLIYFSYDVKMKEKGDIPEGYSVSREKKERFSLILESASTNQTSMYLCASSLSGGDKSYEQYFGPGTRLTVT.

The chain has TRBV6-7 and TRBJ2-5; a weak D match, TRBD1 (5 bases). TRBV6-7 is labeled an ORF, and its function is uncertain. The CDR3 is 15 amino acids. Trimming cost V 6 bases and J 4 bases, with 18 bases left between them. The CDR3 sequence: CASRWLGPRRETQYF. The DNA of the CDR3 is TGTGCCAGCAGGTGGCTGGGGCCAAGGCGAGAGACCCAGTACTTC.

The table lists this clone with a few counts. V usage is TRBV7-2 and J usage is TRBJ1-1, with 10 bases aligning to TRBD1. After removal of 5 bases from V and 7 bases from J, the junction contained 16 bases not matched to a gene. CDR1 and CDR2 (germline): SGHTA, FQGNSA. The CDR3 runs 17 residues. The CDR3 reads CASSDPLVGDRGREAFF. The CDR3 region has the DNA TGTGCCAGCAGCGACCCGCTCGTCGGGGACAGGGGACGTGAAGCTTTCTTT.

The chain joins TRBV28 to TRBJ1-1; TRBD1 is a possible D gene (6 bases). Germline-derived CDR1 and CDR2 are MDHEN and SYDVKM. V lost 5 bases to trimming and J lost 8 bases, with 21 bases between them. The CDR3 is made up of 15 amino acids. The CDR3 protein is CASSPGHPTSREAFF. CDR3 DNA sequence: TGTGCCAGCAGTCCGGGACACCCGACCTCTCGGGAAGCTTTCTTT.

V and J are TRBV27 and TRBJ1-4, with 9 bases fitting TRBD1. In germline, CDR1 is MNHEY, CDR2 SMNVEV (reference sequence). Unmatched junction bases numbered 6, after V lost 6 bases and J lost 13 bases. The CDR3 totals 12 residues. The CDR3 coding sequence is TGTGCCAGCAGCCCTGGGACAGGGTTACTGTTTTTT. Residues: CASSPGTGLLFF.

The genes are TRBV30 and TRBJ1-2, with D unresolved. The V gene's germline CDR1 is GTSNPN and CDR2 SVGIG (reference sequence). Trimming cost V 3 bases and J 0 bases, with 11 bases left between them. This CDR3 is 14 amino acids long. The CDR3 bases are TGTGCCTGGAGATGGAGGGCCACTAACTATGGCTACACCTTC. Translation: CAWRWRATNYGYTF.

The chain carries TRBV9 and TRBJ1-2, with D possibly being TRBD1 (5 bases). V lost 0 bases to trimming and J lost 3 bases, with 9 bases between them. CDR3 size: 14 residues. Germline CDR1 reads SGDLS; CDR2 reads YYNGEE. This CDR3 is CASSVGEGHYGYTF. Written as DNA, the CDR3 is TGTGCCAGCAGCGTAGGGGAGGGACACTATGGCTACACCTTC.

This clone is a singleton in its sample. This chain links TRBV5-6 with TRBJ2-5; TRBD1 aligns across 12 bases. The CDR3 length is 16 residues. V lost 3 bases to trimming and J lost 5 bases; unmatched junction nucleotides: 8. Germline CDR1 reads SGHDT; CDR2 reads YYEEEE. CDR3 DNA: TGTGCCAGCAGCTCACCGGGACAGGGGGCGTCGGAGACCCAGTACTTC. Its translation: CASSSPGQGASETQYF. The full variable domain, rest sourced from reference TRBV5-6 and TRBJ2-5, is DAGVTQSPTHLIKTRGQQVTLRCSPKSGHDTVSWYQQALGQGPQFIFQYYEEEERQRGNFPDRFSGHQFPNYSSELNVNALLLGDSALYLCASSSPGQGASETQYFGPGTRLLVL.